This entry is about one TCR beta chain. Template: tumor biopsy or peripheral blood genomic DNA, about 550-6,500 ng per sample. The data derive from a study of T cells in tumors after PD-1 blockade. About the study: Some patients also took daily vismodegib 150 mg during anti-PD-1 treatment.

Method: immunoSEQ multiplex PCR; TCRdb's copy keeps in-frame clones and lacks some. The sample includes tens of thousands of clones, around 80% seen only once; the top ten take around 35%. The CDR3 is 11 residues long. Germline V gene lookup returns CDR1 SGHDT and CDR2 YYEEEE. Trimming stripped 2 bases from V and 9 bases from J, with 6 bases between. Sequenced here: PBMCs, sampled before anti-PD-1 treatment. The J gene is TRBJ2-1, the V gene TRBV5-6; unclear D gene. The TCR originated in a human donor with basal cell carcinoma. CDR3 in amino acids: CASSLGSEQFF. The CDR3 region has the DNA TGTGCCAGCAGCTTAGGGTCTGAGCAGTTCTTC.